A selection of T cell receptor beta chains follows, all from one sample in a study of T cells after yellow fever vaccination. MiXCR, run by TCRdb on the 5' RACE reads, gives a single entry per CDR3 protein. The data show around 70,000 distinct CDR3 sequences, with approximately 7% seen just once and roughly 33% held by the top ten. The sequencing used CD8+ T cells sorted from PBMCs, collected 4 to 5 days after the first yellow fever vaccination. These receptor sequences come from a man aged 18-30 years who received the YFV17D yellow fever vaccine. Both conserved end residues are trimmed from each CDR3. Each record gives: V gene, CDR3 length, J gene, CDR3 protein.

>TRBV12-3/TRBV12-4|13|TRBJ1-5
ASSRGLYSNQPQH
>TRBV4-3|13|TRBJ2-1
ASSPEKVSYNEQF
>TRBV11-2|12|TRBJ2-5
ASSSPGEGETQY
>TRBV11-2|14|TRBJ2-1
ASSLVRTGVSREQF
>TRBV19|10|TRBJ2-7
ASSRGMDEQY
>TRBV5-1|14|TRBJ2-3
ASSPGYRDWTDTQY
>TRBV29-1|12|TRBJ2-2
SVVDRGGTGELF
>TRBV7-2|10|TRBJ2-3
ASSLGADTQY
>TRBV2|12|TRBJ2-2
ASGAYRNTGELF
>TRBV29-1|13|TRBJ2-1
SVEFTSGAYNEQF
>TRBV20-1|12|TRBJ2-1
SAVGLAGGNEQF
>TRBV20-1|10|TRBJ2-2
SASQPLGELF
>TRBV4-3|13|TRBJ2-1
ASSQDLSGTREQF
>TRBV6-5|16|TRBJ2-3
ASSYTEGSGGATDMQY
>TRBV6-2/TRBV6-3|15|TRBJ2-3
ASYWDPSGGSTDTQY
>TRBV7-2|12|TRBJ2-2
ASSLVGPTGELF
>TRBV2|11|TRBJ2-1
ASSDREGNEQF
>TRBV13|12|TRBJ2-4
ASSLGGPENIQY
>TRBV11-2|10|TRBJ2-2
ASRIRIGELF
>TRBV6-1|13|TRBJ2-3
ASSEGGGEADTQY
>TRBV27|12|TRBJ2-5
ASSLDSTQETQY
>TRBV7-9|11|TRBJ1-3
ASWGQTGNTIY
>TRBV6-5|14|TRBJ1-6
ASSSIRVSYNSPLH
>TRBV2|13|TRBJ2-5
ASSIGDSGGETQY
>TRBV12-3/TRBV12-4|11|TRBJ2-1
ASTWRGANEQF
>TRBV4-1|13|TRBJ1-5
ASSSTQGSNQPQH
>TRBV5-6|12|TRBJ2-1
ARGPELRYNEQF
>TRBV9|14|TRBJ2-5
ASSGVSGGPKETQY
>TRBV11-2|11|TRBJ1-1
ASSSAGAPEAF
>TRBV10-3|12|TRBJ1-5
ATQRVGTDQPQH
>TRBV18|15|TRBJ2-3
ASSPPPASPHPDTQY
>TRBV6-1|14|TRBJ2-2
ASSLAPGSSAGELF
>TRBV11-2|12|TRBJ2-7
ASSLWEGSYEQY